This entry is about one T cell receptor beta chain. This sample stems from a study of CD8 T cells in Susac syndrome. V was shortened by 1 base and J by 5 bases, with 14 bases between the two germline ends. Germline V gives CDR1 SGHAT, CDR2 FQNNGV. The CDR3 sequence is 15 residues long. The RNA, roughly 0.5 to 1 ug, was put through reverse transcription using random hexamers. One entry per CDR3 protein results from TCRdb running MiXCR on the immunoSEQ multiplex PCR reads. Counted here are about 200,000 distinct CDR3 sequences, approximately 95% occurring once; the ten biggest clones make up 0.095% to 0.12%.

The genes are TRBV11-2 and TRBJ2-5; D unclear. This TCR was sampled from a human donor in good health. The sequenced sample was CD4+ T cells from PBMCs. The CDR3 protein is CASSLASQVGETQYF. CDR3 nucleotides: TGTGCCAGCAGCTTAGCATCGCAGGTTGGGGAGACCCAGTACTTC. The whole variable domain, filled in from reference TRBV11-2 and TRBJ2-5, reads EAGVAQSPRYKIIEKRQSVAFWCNPISGHATLYWYQQILGQGPKLLIQFQNNGVVDDSQLPKDRFSAERLKGVDSTLKIQPAKLEDSAVYLCASSLASQVGETQYFGPGTRLLVL.